The rows below give T cell receptor beta chains drawn from one sample of a study of OX40 agonist ivuxolimab in advanced cancers. Sequenced by immunoSEQ multiplex PCR; TCRdb stores in-frame clones only, minus some. The data show roughly 75,000 clones, roughly 90% seen once. The sequenced sample was CD4+ or CD8+ T cells sorted from blood, obtained in a trial of the OX40 agonist ivuxolimab. Receptor source: an adult with an advanced solid tumor such as melanoma, head and neck, liver or kidney cancer. Both conserved end residues are part of each CDR3. A D gene is named only where the DNA matches it firmly. Clone size is stated in some rows and not others, as once, few, many or a class when expanded.

>NA|TRBV29-1|13|NA|TRBJ1-2
CSVDRSGRGGYTF
TGCAGCGTTGATCGTTCTGGCAGAGGCGGCTACACCTTC
>few|TRBV7-2|14|NA|TRBJ2-3
CASSSAAVTDTQYF
TGTGCCAGCAGCTCGGCAGCTGTCACAGATACGCAGTATTTT
>NA|TRBV11-2|16|TRBD2|TRBJ2-3
CASSSNSGGSTDTQYF
TGTGCCAGCAGCTCGAATAGCGGGGGGAGCACAGATACGCAGTATTTT
>NA|TRBV23-1|16|NA|TRBJ2-4
CASSPAYYGIKNIQYF
TGCGCCAGCAGTCCCGCGTATTACGGTATCAAAAACATTCAGTACTTC
>NA|TRBV11-3|14|NA|TRBJ2-1
CASSLVSGANEQFF
TGTGCCAGCAGCTTAGTATCCGGCGCCAATGAGCAGTTCTTC
>NA|TRBV5-4|14|NA|TRBJ2-5
CASSLVGDQETQYF
TGTGCCAGCAGCTTGGTGGGGGACCAAGAGACCCAGTACTTC
>once|TRBV13|14|NA|TRBJ1-5
CASSAQGRGQPQHF
TGTGCCAGCAGCGCACAGGGAAGGGGACAGCCCCAGCATTTT
>NA|TRBV5-1|14|TRBD1|TRBJ2-3
CASSSGQPTDTQYF
TGCGCCAGCAGCTCGGGACAGCCCACAGATACGCAGTATTTT
>NA|TRBV19|15|TRBD1|TRBJ1-3
CASSEPGQAGNTIYF
TGTGCCAGTAGTGAACCAGGACAGGCTGGAAACACCATATATTTT
>NA|TRBV25-1|13|NA|TRBJ1-1
CASMKGPSTEAFF
TGTGCCAGCATGAAGGGGCCGTCGACTGAAGCTTTCTTT
>NA|TRBV28|11|NA|TRBJ2-3
CASSPQGSQYF
TGTGCCAGCAGCCCCCAGGGGTCGCAGTATTTT
>NA|TRBV6-6|15|TRBD1|TRBJ1-1
CASSSHGQGANEAFF
TGTGCCAGCAGTTCCCATGGACAGGGGGCAAATGAAGCTTTCTTT
>NA|TRBV28|15|NA|TRBJ1-1
CASSLPARGRTEAFF
TGTGCCAGCAGTTTACCCGCCCGAGGAAGGACTGAAGCTTTCTTT
>NA|TRBV5-1|13|NA|TRBJ2-7
CASSLAPGYEQYF
TGCGCCAGCAGCTTGGCCCCGGGCTACGAGCAGTACTTC
>NA|TRBV5-6|13|TRBD2|TRBJ2-4
CASSSPRGDIQYF
TGTGCCAGCAGCTCCCCCCGGGGGGACATTCAGTACTTC
>few|TRBV7-2|15|TRBD1|TRBJ1-5
CASSSYTGGGQPQHF
TGTGCCAGCAGCTCATATACAGGGGGCGGTCAGCCCCAGCATTTT
>NA|TRBV7-2|16|TRBD1|TRBJ2-1
CASSLAARGPYNEQFF
TGTGCCAGCAGCTTAGCGGCGAGGGGGCCCTACAATGAGCAGTTCTTC
>once|TRBV19|12|NA|TRBJ2-7
CASSSHGSRQYF
TGTGCCAGTAGTTCCCACGGGTCCCGGCAGTACTTC
>NA|TRBV5-1|13|TRBD1|TRBJ1-2
CASSLGQGDGYTF
TGCGCCAGCAGCTTGGGACAGGGGGACGGCTACACCTTC
>NA|TRBV19|13|TRBD1|TRBJ1-2
CASTAQGVYGYTF
TGTGCCAGTACCGCACAGGGGGTGTATGGCTACACCTTC
>NA|TRBV7-9|12|NA|TRBJ2-7
CASRGAAYEQYF
TGTGCCAGCAGGGGCGCCGCCTACGAGCAGTACTTC
>few|TRBV28|12|NA|TRBJ2-7
CASSDMMYEQYF
TGTGCCAGCAGCGACATGATGTACGAGCAGTACTTC
>NA|TRBV19|14|TRBD1|TRBJ1-2
CASSATGKEYGYTF
TGTGCCAGTAGTGCGACAGGGAAGGAATATGGCTACACCTTC
>NA|TRBV2|16|TRBD2|TRBJ2-3
CASRVYGGASTDTQYF
TGTGCCAGCAGAGTATACGGGGGGGCTAGCACAGATACGCAGTATTTT
>NA|TRBV18|15|TRBD1|TRBJ1-3
CASSPGQGSGNTIYF
TGTGCCAGCTCACCCGGACAGGGCTCTGGAAACACCATATATTTT
>NA|TRBV7-9|17|NA|TRBJ1-4
CASSLGAGPDPNEKLFF
TGTGCCAGCAGCTTAGGGGCAGGGCCCGATCCTAATGAAAAACTGTTTTTT
>NA|TRBV30|13|NA|TRBJ2-7
CAWSQDLYYEQYF
TGTGCCTGGAGTCAGGACTTATACTACGAGCAGTACTTC
>NA|TRBV19|18|TRBD2|TRBJ2-1
CASSTTGTSGGARGEQFF
TGTGCCAGTAGTACAACGGGGACTAGCGGGGGGGCGAGAGGTGAGCAGTTCTTC
>once|TRBV5-1|14|TRBD1|TRBJ1-1
CASSLGQGRSEAFF
TGCGCCAGCAGCTTGGGACAGGGTAGATCTGAAGCTTTCTTT
>NA|TRBV19|14|TRBD1|TRBJ1-1
CASSRTGGNTEAFF
TGTGCCAGTAGCCGGACAGGGGGGAACACTGAAGCTTTCTTT
>NA|TRBV7-9|13|NA|TRBJ2-7
CASSLAGDGEQYF
TGTGCCAGCAGCTTAGCGGGAGACGGGGAGCAGTACTTC
>NA|TRBV7-9|16|NA|TRBJ2-3
CASSDRLGDIADTQYF
TGTGCCAGCAGCGACCGACTAGGCGACATCGCAGATACGCAGTATTTT
>once|TRBV28|17|NA|TRBJ1-3
CASSFHRGPFSGNTIYF
TGTGCCAGCAGTTTTCATCGGGGACCGTTCTCTGGAAACACCATATATTTT
>NA|TRBV7-2|16|NA|TRBJ2-7
CASSPLGFPSSYEQYF
TGTGCCAGCAGCCCCTTAGGGTTTCCGAGCTCCTACGAGCAGTACTTC
>once|TRBV19|14|NA|TRBJ2-7
CASSIGAGSYEQYF
TGTGCCAGTAGTATTGGGGCGGGGTCCTACGAGCAGTACTTC
>NA|TRBV6-1|13|NA|TRBJ2-7
CASSETLGVEQYF
TGTGCCAGCAGTGAAACATTGGGGGTCGAGCAGTACTTC
>NA|TRBV27|15|NA|TRBJ2-4
CASSLSSTELNIQYF
TGTGCCAGCAGTTTATCGTCGACAGAGCTGAACATTCAGTACTTC
>NA|TRBV28|15|TRBD1|TRBJ1-1
CASSRGDRPNTEAFF
TGTGCCAGCAGTAGGGGGGACAGGCCGAACACTGAAGCTTTCTTT
>NA|TRBV5-1|19|TRBD2|TRBJ2-5
CASSTGTSGGAFVAETQYF
TGCGCCAGCAGCACAGGGACTAGCGGGGGGGCCTTTGTGGCGGAGACCCAGTACTTC
>NA|TRBV29-1|15|NA|TRBJ1-5
CSASPPEGGNQPQHF
TGCAGCGCCTCCCCCCCCGAGGGAGGGAATCAGCCCCAGCATTTT
>few|TRBV19|16|NA|TRBJ2-3
CASSIGQLGGTDTQYF
TGTGCCAGTAGTATCGGACAGTTGGGCGGGACAGATACGCAGTATTTT
>few|TRBV7-2|15|TRBD2|TRBJ2-3
CASVLSGGRGDTQYF
TGTGCCAGCGTCCTTAGCGGGGGGCGGGGAGATACGCAGTATTTT
>NA|TRBV18|15|NA|TRBJ1-1
CASSTRAEGSTEAFF
TGTGCCAGCTCAACGAGGGCAGAAGGATCCACTGAAGCTTTCTTT
>NA|TRBV2|18|TRBD2|TRBJ2-3
CASRSLGLAGGSTDTQYF
TGTGCCAGCAGATCATTGGGACTAGCGGGGGGGAGCACAGATACGCAGTATTTT
>few|TRBV28|17|NA|TRBJ2-7
CASSLWGLESGPGEQYF
TGTGCCAGCAGTTTATGGGGCCTAGAGTCTGGCCCCGGCGAGCAGTACTTC
>NA|TRBV2|15|NA|TRBJ2-3
CASSDGQSTTDTQYF
TGTGCCAGCAGTGACGGTCAATCGACGACAGATACGCAGTATTTT
>NA|TRBV6-5|15|NA|TRBJ2-7
CASSYSRGARYEQYF
TGTGCCAGCAGTTACTCCCGGGGGGCTCGGTACGAGCAGTACTTC
>NA|TRBV19|14|TRBD1|TRBJ1-5
CASSNRQGDQPQHF
TGTGCCAGTAGTAACCGACAGGGGGATCAGCCCCAGCATTTT
>NA|TRBV9|14|NA|TRBJ2-2
CASSPRPNTGELFF
TGTGCCAGCAGCCCACGTCCGAACACCGGGGAGCTGTTTTTT
>few|TRBV7-2|13|NA|TRBJ1-5
CASSPWVDQPQHF
TGTGCCAGCAGCCCCTGGGTGGATCAGCCCCAGCATTTT